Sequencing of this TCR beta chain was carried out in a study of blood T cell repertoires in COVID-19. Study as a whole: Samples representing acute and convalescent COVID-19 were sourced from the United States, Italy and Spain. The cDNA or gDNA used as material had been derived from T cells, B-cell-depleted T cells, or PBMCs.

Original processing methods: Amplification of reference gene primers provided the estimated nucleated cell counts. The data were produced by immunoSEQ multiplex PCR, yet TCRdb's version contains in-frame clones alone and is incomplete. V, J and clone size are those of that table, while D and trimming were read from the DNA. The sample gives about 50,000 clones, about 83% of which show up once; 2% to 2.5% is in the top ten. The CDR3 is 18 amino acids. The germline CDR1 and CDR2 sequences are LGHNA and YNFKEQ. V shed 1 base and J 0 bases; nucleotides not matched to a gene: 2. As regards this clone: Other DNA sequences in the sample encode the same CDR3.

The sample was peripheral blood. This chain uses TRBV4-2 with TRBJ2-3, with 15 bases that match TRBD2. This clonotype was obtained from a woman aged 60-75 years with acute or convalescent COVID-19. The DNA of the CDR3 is TGTGCCAGCAGCCAAGGGACTAGCGGGGGGGCAAGCACAGATACGCAGTATTTT. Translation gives CASSQGTSGGASTDTQYF.